Presented here are 16 T cell receptor beta chains from one specimen sequenced in a study of T-cell memory formation after mild COVID-19. TCRdb redid the calling of the 5' RACE reads with MiXCR, one entry per CDR3 protein. The sample gives 360,000 or so distinct CDR3 sequences, 28% of which show up once; 13% is in the top ten. The sequencing input was PBMCs or a T cell subset sorted from them (not recorded which). All receptors come from an adult woman who had mild COVID-19 (a few samples of this study predate the infection). Cell type and time point are not known.

The CDR3 DNA sequence: TGTGCCAGCTCACCCAGGACAGGCGATACAGCTAACTATGGCTACACCTTC. Its translation: CASSPRTGDTANYGYTF. The chain couples TRBV18 to TRBJ1-2, with 7 bases matching TRBD1. CDR3 length: 17 amino acids. The germline CDR1 and CDR2 sequences are KGHSH and LQKENI. The J segment lost 0 bases and the V segment lost 3 bases, leaving 10 bases of the junction unmatched.

This clonotype was seen only a few times. The chain joins TRBV27 to TRBJ2-5, with TRBD2 matching over 7 bases. V was pared by 2 bases and J by 6 bases, with 6 bases of the junction left unmatched. The CDR3 covers 14 residues. In germline, CDR1 is MNHEY, CDR2 SMNVEV (reference sequence). The CDR3 coding sequence is TGTGCCAGCAGTTTAGCCAGCGGGGAAAAGACCCAGTACTTC. Translated: CASSLASGEKTQYF.

This clonotype was detected once. The chain couples TRBV19 to TRBJ2-1; TRBD2 aligns across 13 bases. CDR3 length: 17 residues. CDR1 is LNHDA and CDR2 is SQIVND in the germline V gene (reference sequence). Trimming removed 5 bases from V and 6 bases from J; junction bases left unmatched: 10. CDR3 nucleotides: TGTGCCAGTAGTGTGGGACTAGCGGGAATTTCCAGCAATGAGCAGTTCTTC. Amino acids: CASSVGLAGISSNEQFF. The full variable domain, its missing parts supplied by reference TRBV19 and TRBJ2-1, is DGGITQSPKYLFRKEGQNVTLSCEQNLNHDAMYWYRQDPGQGLRLIYYSQIVNDFQKGDIAEGYSVSREKKESFPLTVTSAQKNPTAFYLCASSVGLAGISSNEQFFGPGTRLTVL.

The CDR3 sequence is CASSRTIETQYF. The DNA of the CDR3 is TGTGCCAGCAGTAGGACCATCGAGACCCAGTACTTC. The chain has TRBV6-6 and TRBJ2-5; D is undetermined. There are 12 residues in the CDR3. Germline V gene lookup returns CDR1 MNHNY and CDR2 SVGAGI (reference sequence). Trimming pared 5 bases from V and 5 bases from J, leaving 9 bases between.

The chain carries TRBV20-1 and TRBJ1-2; D not certain. Trimming removed 4 bases from V and 0 bases from J, with 12 bases in between. CDR3 length: 14 amino acids. CDR1 is DFQATT, CDR2 SNEGSKA, per germline (reference sequence). CDR3 amino acids: CSATNPGANYGYTF. In nucleotides, the CDR3 is TGCAGTGCTACAAACCCAGGTGCTAACTATGGCTACACCTTC.

This chain uses TRBV5-1 with TRBJ1-1; D uncertain. The V and J ends lost 0 bases and 0 bases respectively, with 6 bases between them. This CDR3 spans 14 amino acids. Germline V gene data show CDR1 as SGHRS and CDR2 as YFSETQ. This CDR3 is CASSLDNMNTEAFF. In nucleotides, the CDR3 is TGCGCCAGCAGCTTGGATAACATGAACACTGAAGCTTTCTTT.

This clonotype was counted between two and nine times. This sequence joins TRBV6-5 and TRBJ2-3; D not resolved. CDR3 length: 15 residues. Germline V gene sequence: CDR1 MNHEY, CDR2 SVGAGI. V was cut by 2 bases and J by 1 base, with 10 bases left in between. The DNA for the CDR3 is TGTGCCAGCAGTTACGGGTCGCAGGGCACAGATACGCAGTATTTT. Protein product: CASSYGSQGTDTQYF.

The chain recombines TRBV10-3 with TRBJ1-1; possible D gene TRBD1, 6 bases. Germline V gene sequence: CDR1 ENHRY, CDR2 SYGVKD. The CDR3 is 14 amino acids. Trimming cost V 2 bases and J 4 bases, with 11 bases left between them. CDR3 protein: CAISEMGARTEAFF. The CDR3 DNA is TGTGCCATCAGTGAGATGGGGGCACGCACTGAAGCTTTCTTT.

This clonotype was observed a few times. The chain carries TRBV3-1 and TRBJ2-4; 9 bases match TRBD2. Germline lookup yields CDR1 LGHDT and CDR2 YNNKEL (reference sequence). V shed 0 bases and J 6 bases; nucleotides not matched to a gene: 6. The CDR3 runs to 16 residues. The CDR3 reads CASSQDSSGAGNIQYF. DNA of the CDR3: TGTGCCAGCAGCCAAGATTCTAGCGGGGCAGGAAACATTCAGTACTTC.

The chain combines TRBV24-1 with TRBJ2-3; possible D gene TRBD2, 5 bases. The length of the CDR3 is 15 residues. Germline V gene lookup returns CDR1 KGHDR and CDR2 SFDVKD. V lost 4 bases to trimming and J lost 1 base, with 11 bases between them. CDR3 residues: CATSDNTRRTDTQYF. CDR3 nucleotides: TGTGCCACCAGTGACAACACTAGGCGCACAGATACGCAGTATTTT.

The chain has TRBV16 and TRBJ2-7, with 8 nucleotides matching TRBD2. Germline V gives CDR1 KGHSY, CDR2 FQNENV. The ends lost 3 bases at V and 0 bases at J; junction bases unmatched: 4. There are 15 residues in the CDR3. The CDR3 here is CASSQRTSSSYEQYF. The CDR3 nucleotides read TGTGCCAGCAGCCAGAGGACTAGCAGCTCCTACGAGCAGTACTTC.

The V call is TRBV4-1, the J call TRBJ1-3; D ambiguous. V was cut by 1 base and J by 0 bases, with 10 bases left in between. The CDR3 has 16 residues. CDR1 is MGHRA and CDR2 is YSYEKL in the germline V gene. The DNA for the CDR3 is TGCGCCAGCAGCCAAGGCCCTAAGGGCTCTGGAAACACCATATATTTT. Translating it yields CASSQGPKGSGNTIYF.

Many counts were recorded for this clonotype. The chain couples TRBV6-2 or TRBV6-3 to TRBJ2-1, with D possibly TRBD2 on 6 matching bases. Trimming removed 6 bases at V and 3 bases at J, with 9 bases between. Germline V gene lookup returns CDR1 MNHEY and CDR2 SVGEGT. This CDR3 contains 13 residues. CDR3: CASSQGLYNEQFF. The DNA of the CDR3 is TGTGCCAGCAGCCAGGGACTCTACAATGAGCAGTTCTTC.

The chain is built from TRBV6-2 or TRBV6-3 and TRBJ2-3; the match to TRBD2 covers 9 bases. The CDR3 has 17 residues. Germline V gene sequence: CDR1 MNHEY, CDR2 SVGEGT. Trimming at V came to 2 bases and at J to 3 bases, leaving 9 bases not matched to a gene. The CDR3 DNA reads as TGTGCCAGCAGTTACGCCCCTAGCGGGATGAGAACAGATACGCAGTATTTT. This gives the protein CASSYAPSGMRTDTQYF.

The rearrangement links TRBV6-2 or TRBV6-3 to TRBJ2-4; weak D call: TRBD1 (5 bases). Germline CDR1 reads MNHEY; CDR2 reads SVGEGT. V was trimmed by 0 bases and J by 0 bases, leaving 12 bases between them. The CDR3 runs 17 residues. The DNA of the CDR3 is TGTGCCAGCAGTTACTCCCCGAATCAGGGAGCCAAAAACATTCAGTACTTC. Translation gives CASSYSPNQGAKNIQYF.

The chain has TRBV20-1 and TRBJ1-1, with 7 nucleotides matching TRBD1. Germline CDR1 is DFQATT and CDR2 is SNEGSKA (reference sequence). CDR3 length equals 15 residues. J lost 0 bases, V lost 5 bases, and 9 bases had no gene match. The CDR3 DNA reads TGCAGTGCTCCGGGACAGAACTTCATGAACACTGAAGCTTTCTTT. This translates into CSAPGQNFMNTEAFF.